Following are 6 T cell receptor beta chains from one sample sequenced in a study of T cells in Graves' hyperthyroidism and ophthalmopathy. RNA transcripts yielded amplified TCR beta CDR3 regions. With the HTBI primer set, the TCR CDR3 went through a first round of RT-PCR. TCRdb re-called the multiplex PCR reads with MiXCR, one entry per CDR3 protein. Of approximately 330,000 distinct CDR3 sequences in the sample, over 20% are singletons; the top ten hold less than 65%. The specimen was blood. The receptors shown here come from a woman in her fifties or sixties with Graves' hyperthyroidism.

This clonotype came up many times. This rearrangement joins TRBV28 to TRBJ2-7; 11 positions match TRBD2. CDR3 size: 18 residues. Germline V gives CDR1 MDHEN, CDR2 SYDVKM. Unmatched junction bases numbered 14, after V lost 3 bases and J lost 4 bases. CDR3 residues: CASSFLGEASGRRYEQYF. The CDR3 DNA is TGTGCCAGCAGTTTCCTCGGGGAGGCTAGCGGGAGGAGGTACGAGCAGTACTTC. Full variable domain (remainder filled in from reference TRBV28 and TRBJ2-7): DVKVTQSSRYLVKRTGEKVFLECVQDMDHENMFWYRQDPGLGLRLIYFSYDVKMKEKGDIPEGYSVSREKKERFSLILESASTNQTSMYLCASSFLGEASGRRYEQYFGPGTRLTVT.

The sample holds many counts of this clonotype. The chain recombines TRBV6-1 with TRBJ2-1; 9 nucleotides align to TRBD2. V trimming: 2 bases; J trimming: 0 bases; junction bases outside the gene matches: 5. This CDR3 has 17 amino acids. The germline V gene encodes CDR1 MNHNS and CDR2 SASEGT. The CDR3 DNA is TGTGCCAGCAGTGAAATCGGTAGCGGGAGCTCCTACAATGAGCAGTTCTTC. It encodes CASSEIGSGSSYNEQFF.

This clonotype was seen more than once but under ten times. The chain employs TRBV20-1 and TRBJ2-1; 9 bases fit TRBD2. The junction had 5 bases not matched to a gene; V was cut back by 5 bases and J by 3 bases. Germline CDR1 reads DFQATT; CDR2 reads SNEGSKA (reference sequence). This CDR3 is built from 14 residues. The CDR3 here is CSAEGTSSYNEQFF. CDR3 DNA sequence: TGCAGTGCTGAGGGGACTAGCAGCTACAATGAGCAGTTCTTC.

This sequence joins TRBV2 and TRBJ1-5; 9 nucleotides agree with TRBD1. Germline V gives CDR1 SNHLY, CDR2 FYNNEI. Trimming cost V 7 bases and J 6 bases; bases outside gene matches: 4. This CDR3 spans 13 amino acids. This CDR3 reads CASIEDRGQPQHF. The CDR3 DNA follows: TGTGCCAGCATCGAGGACAGGGGTCAGCCCCAGCATTTT.

In DNA, the CDR3 is TGCAGTGCTAGGGATCTTGTCCGGTCCTACGAGCAGTACTTC. It specifies CSARDLVRSYEQYF. This rearrangement joins TRBV20-1 to TRBJ2-7; D unclear. Germline V gives CDR1 DFQATT, CDR2 SNEGSKA (reference sequence). The V gene lost 3 bases and the J gene lost 1 base, with 13 bases spanning the gap. The CDR3 is made up of 14 amino acids.

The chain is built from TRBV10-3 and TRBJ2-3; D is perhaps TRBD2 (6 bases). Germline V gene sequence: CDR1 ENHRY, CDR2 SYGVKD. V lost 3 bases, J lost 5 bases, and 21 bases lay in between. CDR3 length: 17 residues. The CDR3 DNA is TGTGCCATCAGTGACTCCCGGGGGAGCGGAGGTGTAGATACGCAGTATTTT. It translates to CAISDSRGSGGVDTQYF.